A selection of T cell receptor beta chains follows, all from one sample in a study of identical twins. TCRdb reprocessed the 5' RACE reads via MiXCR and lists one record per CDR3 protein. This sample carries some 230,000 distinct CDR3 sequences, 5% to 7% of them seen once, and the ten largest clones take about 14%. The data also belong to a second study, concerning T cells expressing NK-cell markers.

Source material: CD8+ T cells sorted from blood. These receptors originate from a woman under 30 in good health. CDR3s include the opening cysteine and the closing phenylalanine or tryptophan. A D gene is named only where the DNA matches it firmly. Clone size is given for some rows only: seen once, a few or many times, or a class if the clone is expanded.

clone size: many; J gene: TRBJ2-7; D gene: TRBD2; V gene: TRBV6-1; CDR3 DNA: TGTGCCAGCAGCCTAGCGGGAGTAGACGAGCAGTACTTC; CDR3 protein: CASSLAGVDEQYF
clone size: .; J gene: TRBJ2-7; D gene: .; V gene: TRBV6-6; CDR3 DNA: TGTGCCAGCACTGACAGTTACGAGCAGTACTTC; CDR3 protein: CASTDSYEQYF
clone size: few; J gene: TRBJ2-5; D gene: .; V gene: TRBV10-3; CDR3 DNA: TGTGCCATCAGTGAGTCCCCCCAGGGTAAACTAGGAGAGACCCAGTACTTC; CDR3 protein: CAISESPQGKLGETQYF
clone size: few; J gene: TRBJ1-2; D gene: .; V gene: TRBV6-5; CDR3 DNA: TGTGCCAGCAGTTACGTGGGGGAGGGCTACACCTTC; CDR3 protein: CASSYVGEGYTF
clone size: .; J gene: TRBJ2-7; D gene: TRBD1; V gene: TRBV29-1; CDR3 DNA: TGCAGCGTTGACGGGGACAGTTACGAGCAGTACTTC; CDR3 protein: CSVDGDSYEQYF
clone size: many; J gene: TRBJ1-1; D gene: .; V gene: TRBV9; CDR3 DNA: TGTGCCAGCAGCGTAGGGGGGAGTCACACTGAAGCTTTCTTT; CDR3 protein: CASSVGGSHTEAFF
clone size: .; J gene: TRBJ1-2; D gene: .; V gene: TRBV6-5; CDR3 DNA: TGTGCCAGCAGTTACCGGCCGTCCGGCGACTATGGCTACACCTTC; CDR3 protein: CASSYRPSGDYGYTF
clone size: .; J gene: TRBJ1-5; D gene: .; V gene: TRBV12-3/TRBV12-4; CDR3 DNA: TGTGCCAGCAGTTCTCACAGGGATAGCAATCAGCCCCAGCATTTT; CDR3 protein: CASSSHRDSNQPQHF
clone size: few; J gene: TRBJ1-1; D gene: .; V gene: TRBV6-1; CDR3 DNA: TGTGCCAGCAGCTCGGGGGGGCGTGGTGAAGCTTTCTTT; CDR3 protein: CASSSGGRGEAFF
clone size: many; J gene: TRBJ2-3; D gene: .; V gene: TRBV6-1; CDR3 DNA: TGTGCCAGCAGTGGTGTACTTGAGGGCACAGATACGCAGTATTTT; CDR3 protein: CASSGVLEGTDTQYF
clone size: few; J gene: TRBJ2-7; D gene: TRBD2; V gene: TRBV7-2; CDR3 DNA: TGTGCCAGCAGCTCCGGCGGGGGACCGTACGAGCAGTACTTC; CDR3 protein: CASSSGGGPYEQYF
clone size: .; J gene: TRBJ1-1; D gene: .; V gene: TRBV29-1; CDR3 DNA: TGCAGCGTTGAAGATACCACGGCTGAAGCTTTCTTT; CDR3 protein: CSVEDTTAEAFF
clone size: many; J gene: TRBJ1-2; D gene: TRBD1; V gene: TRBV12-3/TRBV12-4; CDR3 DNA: TGTGCCAGCAGCCCAGGGGGCGCTTTCTATGGCTACACCTTC; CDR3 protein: CASSPGGAFYGYTF
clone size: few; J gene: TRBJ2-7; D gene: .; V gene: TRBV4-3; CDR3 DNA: TGCGCCAGCAGCCAAGAACTACGGAACTCCTACGAGCAGTACTTC; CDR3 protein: CASSQELRNSYEQYF
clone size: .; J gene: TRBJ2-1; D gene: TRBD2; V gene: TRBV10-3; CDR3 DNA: TGTGCCATCAGTGTGTTAGCGGGGGGCTCTTACAATGAGCAGTTCTTC; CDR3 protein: CAISVLAGGSYNEQFF
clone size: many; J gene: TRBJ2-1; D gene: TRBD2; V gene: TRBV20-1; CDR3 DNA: TGCAGTGTGACTAGCGGGAGGTCAAATGAGCAGTTCTTC; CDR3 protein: CSVTSGRSNEQFF
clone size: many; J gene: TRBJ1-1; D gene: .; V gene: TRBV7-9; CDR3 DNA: TGTGCCAGCAGCTTAGATACTTGGACACCAGACACTGAAGCTTTCTTT; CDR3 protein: CASSLDTWTPDTEAFF
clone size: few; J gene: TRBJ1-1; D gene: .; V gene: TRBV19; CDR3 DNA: TGTGCCAGTAGTATACGTCGACAGGCCGGAACTGAAGCTTTCTTT; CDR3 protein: CASSIRRQAGTEAFF